This T cell receptor beta chain was recovered during a study of blood T cell repertoires in COVID-19. Authors' analysis steps: Estimation of nucleated cell counts was performed using reference gene primer amplification. Assay: immunoSEQ multiplex PCR; the TCRdb copy retains only in-frame clones and omits some. For V, J and clone size, that table is used; D and trimming come from the DNA. The profile shows roughly 89,000 clones, around 80% of them singletons. Sequenced: peripheral blood. The TCR comes from a woman at least 80 years old with acute or convalescent COVID-19.

The CDR3 protein is CASSLMGVASGANEQFF. The CDR3 DNA sequence: TGTGCCAGCAGCTTGATGGGTGTGGCTAGCGGTGCCAATGAGCAGTTCTTC. The rearrangement uses TRBV7-3 and TRBJ2-1, with TRBD2 matching 7 bases. The CDR3 consists of 17 residues. Germline CDR1 SGHTA, CDR2 FQGTGA. The junction had 14 bases not matched to a gene; V was cut back by 3 bases and J by 6 bases. Full variable domain (outside the CDR3, taken from reference TRBV7-3 and TRBJ2-1): GAGVSQTPSNKVTEKGKYVELRCDPISGHTALYWYRQSLGQGPEFLIYFQGTGAADDSGLPNDRFFAVRPEGSVSTLKIQRTERGDSAVYLCASSLMGVASGANEQFFGPGTRLTVL.